This T cell receptor beta chain was obtained from a study of blood T cell repertoires in COVID-19. Note on this clone: This CDR3 is also generated by other DNA sequences in the sample.

Per the authors' pipeline: For nucleated cells, counts were estimated from reference gene primer amplification. Profiled with immunoSEQ multiplex PCR; TCRdb holds only in-frame clones, not every one. V, J and clone size derive from that table, while D and trimming were established from the DNA sequence. The sample has 100,000 to 120,000 clones, around 89% seen once. Trimming took 0 bases from V and 1 from J; bases not matched to a gene: 1. CDR1 and CDR2 (germline): MNHEY, SVGAGI. CDR3 length: 15 amino acids. The TCR originated in a woman in her fifties or sixties with acute or convalescent COVID-19. The chain uses TRBV6-5 and TRBJ1-1; 8 positions agree with TRBD1. The specimen was peripheral blood. The CDR3 reads CASSYSGTGNTEAFF. DNA for the CDR3: TGTGCCAGCAGTTACTCTGGGACAGGGAACACTGAAGCTTTCTTT.